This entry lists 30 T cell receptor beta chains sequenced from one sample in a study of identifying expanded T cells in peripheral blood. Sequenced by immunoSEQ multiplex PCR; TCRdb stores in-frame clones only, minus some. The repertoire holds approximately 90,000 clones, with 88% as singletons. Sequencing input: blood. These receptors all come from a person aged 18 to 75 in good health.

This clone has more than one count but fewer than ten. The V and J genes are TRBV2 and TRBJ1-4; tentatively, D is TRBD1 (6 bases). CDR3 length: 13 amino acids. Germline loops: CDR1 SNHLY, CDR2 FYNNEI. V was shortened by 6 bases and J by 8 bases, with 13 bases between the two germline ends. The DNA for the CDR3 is TGTGCCAGCAGGACAGGAAGTCTAGAAAAACTGTTTTTT. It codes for CASRTGSLEKLFF.

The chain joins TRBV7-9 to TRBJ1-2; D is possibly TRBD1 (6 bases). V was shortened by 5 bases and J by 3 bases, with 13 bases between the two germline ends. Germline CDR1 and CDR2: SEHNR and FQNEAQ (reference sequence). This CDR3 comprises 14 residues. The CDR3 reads CASSPVGGYYGYTF. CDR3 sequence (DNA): TGTGCCAGCAGCCCCGTGGGGGGCTACTATGGCTACACCTTC.

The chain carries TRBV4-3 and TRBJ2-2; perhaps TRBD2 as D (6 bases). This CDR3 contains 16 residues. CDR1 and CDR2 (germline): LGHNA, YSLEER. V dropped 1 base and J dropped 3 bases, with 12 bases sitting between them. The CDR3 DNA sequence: TGCGCCAGCAGCCAAGGTCCGGGGGTTGACACCGGGGAGCTGTTTTTT. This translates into CASSQGPGVDTGELFF.

In DNA, the CDR3 is TGTGCCAGCAGCTTAAACAGGGGTGAGACCCAGTACTTC. It codes for CASSLNRGETQYF. The chain combines TRBV7-2 with TRBJ2-5, with 7 bases fitting TRBD1. Germline V gives CDR1 SGHTA, CDR2 FQGNSA. This CDR3 has 13 residues. The V and J ends lost 2 bases and 5 bases, in that order; junction bases with no gene match: 2.

This CDR3 reads CASSLLADEQYF. CDR3 DNA: TGCGCCAGCAGTTTACTAGCGGACGAGCAGTACTTC. V usage is TRBV5-1 and J usage is TRBJ2-7; 8 bases agree with TRBD2. Germline V lookup: CDR1 SGHRS, CDR2 YFSETQ. The V gene end was trimmed by 5 bases and the J gene end by 5 bases; junction bases not matched to a gene: 3. This CDR3 spans 12 amino acids.

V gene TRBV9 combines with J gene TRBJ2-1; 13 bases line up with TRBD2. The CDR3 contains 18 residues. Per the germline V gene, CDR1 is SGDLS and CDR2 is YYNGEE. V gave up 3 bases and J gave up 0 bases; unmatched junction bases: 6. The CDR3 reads CASSAGLAGRSSYNEQFF. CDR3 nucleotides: TGTGCCAGCAGCGCGGGACTAGCGGGACGGAGCTCCTACAATGAGCAGTTCTTC.

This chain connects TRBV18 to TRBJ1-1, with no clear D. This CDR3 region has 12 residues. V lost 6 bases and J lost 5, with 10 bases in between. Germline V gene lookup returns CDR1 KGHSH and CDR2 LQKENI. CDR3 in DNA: TGTGCCAGCTCTCCCAGTGATACTGAAGCTTTCTTT. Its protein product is CASSPSDTEAFF.

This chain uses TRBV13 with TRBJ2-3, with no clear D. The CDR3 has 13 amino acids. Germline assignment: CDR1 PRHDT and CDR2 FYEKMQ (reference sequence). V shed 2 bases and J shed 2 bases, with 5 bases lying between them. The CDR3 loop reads CASSLRATDTQYF. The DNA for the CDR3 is TGTGCCAGCAGCTTACGGGCCACAGATACGCAGTATTTT.

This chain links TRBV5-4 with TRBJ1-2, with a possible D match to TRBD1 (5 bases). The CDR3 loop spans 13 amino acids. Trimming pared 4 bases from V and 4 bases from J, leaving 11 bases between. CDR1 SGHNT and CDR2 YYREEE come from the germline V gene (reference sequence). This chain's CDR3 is CASSEGPSYGYTF. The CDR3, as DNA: TGTGCCAGCAGCGAGGGACCGTCCTATGGCTACACCTTC.

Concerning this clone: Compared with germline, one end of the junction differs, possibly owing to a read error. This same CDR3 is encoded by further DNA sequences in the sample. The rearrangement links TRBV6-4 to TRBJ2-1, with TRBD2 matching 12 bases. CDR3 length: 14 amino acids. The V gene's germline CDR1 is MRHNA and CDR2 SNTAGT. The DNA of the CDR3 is TGTGCAAGCAGTGAACTAGCGGGAGGTAATGAGCAGTTCTTC. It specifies CASSELAGGNEQFF.

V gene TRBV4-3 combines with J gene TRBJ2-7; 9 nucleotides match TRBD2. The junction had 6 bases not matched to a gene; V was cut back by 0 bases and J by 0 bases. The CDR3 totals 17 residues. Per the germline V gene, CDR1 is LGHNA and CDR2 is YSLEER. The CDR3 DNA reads TGCGCCAGCAGCCAAGAGATGACTAGCGGAGACTCCTACGAGCAGTACTTC. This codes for CASSQEMTSGDSYEQYF.

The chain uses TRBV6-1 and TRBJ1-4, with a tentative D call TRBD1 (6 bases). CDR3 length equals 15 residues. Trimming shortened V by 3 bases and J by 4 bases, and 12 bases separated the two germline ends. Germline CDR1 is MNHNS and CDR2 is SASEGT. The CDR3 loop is CASSDIVQGNEKLFF. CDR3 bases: TGTGCCAGCAGTGACATAGTACAGGGTAATGAAAAACTGTTTTTT.

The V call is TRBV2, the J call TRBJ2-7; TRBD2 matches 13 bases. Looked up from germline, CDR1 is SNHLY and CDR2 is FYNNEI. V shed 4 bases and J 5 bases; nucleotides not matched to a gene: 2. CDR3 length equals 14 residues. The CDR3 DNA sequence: TGTGCCAGCAGTGTTGGGACTAGCGGGGACGAGCAGTACTTC. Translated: CASSVGTSGDEQYF.

CDR3 region: CASSLTGAQETQYF. The CDR3 coding sequence is TGCGCCAGCAGCCTCACAGGGGCCCAAGAGACCCAGTACTTC. This sequence joins TRBV5-1 and TRBJ2-5; 7 bases line up with TRBD1. Unmatched junction bases numbered 4, after V lost 4 bases and J lost 1 base. The CDR3 totals 14 residues. Looked up from germline, CDR1 is SGHRS and CDR2 is YFSETQ.

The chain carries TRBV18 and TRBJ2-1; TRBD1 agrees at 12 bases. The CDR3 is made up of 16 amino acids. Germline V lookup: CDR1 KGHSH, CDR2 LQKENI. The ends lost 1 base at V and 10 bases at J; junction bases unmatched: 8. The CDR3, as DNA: TGTGCCAGCTCACCACTCCCGGGACAGGGGGCGGGGGAGCAGTTCTTC. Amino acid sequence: CASSPLPGQGAGEQFF. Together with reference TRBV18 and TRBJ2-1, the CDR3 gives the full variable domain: NAGVMQNPRHLVRRRGQEARLRCSPMKGHSHVYWYRQLPEEGLKFMVYLQKENIIDESGMPKERFSAEFPKEGPSILRIQQVVRGDSAAYFCASSPLPGQGAGEQFFGPGTRLTVL.

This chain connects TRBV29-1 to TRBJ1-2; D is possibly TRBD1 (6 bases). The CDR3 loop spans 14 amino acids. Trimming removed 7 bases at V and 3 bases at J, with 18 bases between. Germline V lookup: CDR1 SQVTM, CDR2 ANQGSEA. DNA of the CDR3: TGCAGCGCTCAGCTGGGGGCGACGGACTATGGCTACACCTTC. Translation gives CSAQLGATDYGYTF.

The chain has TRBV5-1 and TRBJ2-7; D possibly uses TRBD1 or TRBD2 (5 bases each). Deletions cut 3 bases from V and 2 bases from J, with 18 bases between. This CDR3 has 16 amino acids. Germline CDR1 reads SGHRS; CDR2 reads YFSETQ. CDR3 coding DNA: TGCGCCAGCAGCTCGGGGTTCTCAGGGTTGACCTACGAGCAGTACTTC. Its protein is CASSSGFSGLTYEQYF. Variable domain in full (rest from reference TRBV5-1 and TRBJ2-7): KAGVTQTPRYLIKTRGQQVTLSCSPISGHRSVSWYQQTPGQGLQFLFEYFSETQRNKGNFPGRFSGRQFSNSRSEMNVSTLELGDSALYLCASSSGFSGLTYEQYFGPGTRLTVT.

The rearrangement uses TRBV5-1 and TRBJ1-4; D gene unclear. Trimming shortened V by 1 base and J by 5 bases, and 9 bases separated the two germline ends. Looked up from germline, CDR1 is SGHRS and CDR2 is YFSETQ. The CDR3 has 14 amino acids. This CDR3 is CASSLWNRNEKLFF. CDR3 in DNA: TGCGCCAGCAGCTTGTGGAACAGAAATGAAAAACTGTTTTTT.

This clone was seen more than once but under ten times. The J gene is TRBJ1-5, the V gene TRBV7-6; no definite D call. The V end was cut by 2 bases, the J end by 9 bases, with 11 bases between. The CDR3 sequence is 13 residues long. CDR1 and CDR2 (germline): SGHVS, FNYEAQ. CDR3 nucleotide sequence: TGTGCCAGCAGCTTAATCTCGTTAGGGCCCCAGCATTTT. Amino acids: CASSLISLGPQHF.

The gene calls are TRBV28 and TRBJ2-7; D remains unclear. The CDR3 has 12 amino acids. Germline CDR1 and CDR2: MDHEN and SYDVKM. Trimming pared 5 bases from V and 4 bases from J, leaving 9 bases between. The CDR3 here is CASSKETYEQYF. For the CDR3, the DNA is TGTGCCAGCAGTAAGGAGACGTACGAGCAGTACTTC.

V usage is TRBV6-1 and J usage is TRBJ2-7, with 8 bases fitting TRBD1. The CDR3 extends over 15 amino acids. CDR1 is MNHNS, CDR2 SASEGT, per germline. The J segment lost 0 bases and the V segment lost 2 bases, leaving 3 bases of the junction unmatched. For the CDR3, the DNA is TGTGCCAGCAGTGAATGGCAGGGGGCCTCCTACGAGCAGTACTTC. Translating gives CASSEWQGASYEQYF.

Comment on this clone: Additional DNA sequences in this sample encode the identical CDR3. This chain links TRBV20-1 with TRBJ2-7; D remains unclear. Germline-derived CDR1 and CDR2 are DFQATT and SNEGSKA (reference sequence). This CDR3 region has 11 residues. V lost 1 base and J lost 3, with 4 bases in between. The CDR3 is CSARGGYEQYF. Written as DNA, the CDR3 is TGCAGTGCTAGAGGGGGCTACGAGCAGTACTTC.

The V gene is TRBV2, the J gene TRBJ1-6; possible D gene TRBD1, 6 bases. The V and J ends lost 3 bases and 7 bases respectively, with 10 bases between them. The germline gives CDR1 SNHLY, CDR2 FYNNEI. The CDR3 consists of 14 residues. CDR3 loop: CASSDRTANSPLHF. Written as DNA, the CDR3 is TGTGCCAGCAGTGACAGGACAGCCAATTCACCCCTCCACTTT.

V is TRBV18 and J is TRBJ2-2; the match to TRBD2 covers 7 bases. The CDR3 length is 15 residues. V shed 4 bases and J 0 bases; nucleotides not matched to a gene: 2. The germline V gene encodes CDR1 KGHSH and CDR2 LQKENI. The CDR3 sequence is CASSLSGPNTGELFF. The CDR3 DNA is TGTGCCAGCTCACTTAGCGGGCCGAACACCGGGGAGCTGTTTTTT. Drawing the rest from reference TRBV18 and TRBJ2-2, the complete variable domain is NAGVMQNPRHLVRRRGQEARLRCSPMKGHSHVYWYRQLPEEGLKFMVYLQKENIIDESGMPKERFSAEFPKEGPSILRIQQVVRGDSAAYFCASSLSGPNTGELFFGEGSRLTVL.

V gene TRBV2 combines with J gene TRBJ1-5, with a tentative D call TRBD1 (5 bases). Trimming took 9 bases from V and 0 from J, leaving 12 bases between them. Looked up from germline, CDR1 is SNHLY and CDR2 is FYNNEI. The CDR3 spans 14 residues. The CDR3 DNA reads TGTGCCAGTACGAGGGACGGTAGCAATCAGCCCCAGCATTTT. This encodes CASTRDGSNQPQHF.

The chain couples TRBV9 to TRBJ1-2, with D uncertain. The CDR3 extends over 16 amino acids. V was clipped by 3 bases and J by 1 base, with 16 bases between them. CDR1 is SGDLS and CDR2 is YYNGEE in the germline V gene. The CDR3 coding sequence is TGTGCCAGCAGCGGATACCGGGCCCAGAATAACTATGGCTACACCTTC. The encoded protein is CASSGYRAQNNYGYTF.

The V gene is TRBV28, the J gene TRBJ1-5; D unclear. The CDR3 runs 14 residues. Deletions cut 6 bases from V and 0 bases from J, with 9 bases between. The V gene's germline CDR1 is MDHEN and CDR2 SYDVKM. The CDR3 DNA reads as TGTGCCAGCAGGGTTAGGTCTAGCAATCAGCCCCAGCATTTT. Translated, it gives CASRVRSSNQPQHF.

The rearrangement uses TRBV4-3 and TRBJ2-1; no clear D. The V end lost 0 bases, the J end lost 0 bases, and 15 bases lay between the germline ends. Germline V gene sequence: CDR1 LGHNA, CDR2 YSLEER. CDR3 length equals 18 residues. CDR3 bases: TGCGCCAGCAGCCAAGATTGGCACGCCATCTACTCCTACAATGAGCAGTTCTTC. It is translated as CASSQDWHAIYSYNEQFF.

CDR3 in amino acids: CASSFSGRAETQYF. CDR3 nucleotides: TGTGCCAGCAGTTTCTCAGGGAGGGCAGAGACCCAGTACTTC. The genes are TRBV27 and TRBJ2-5, with 7 bases identical to TRBD2. Trimming at V came to 3 bases and at J to 4 bases, leaving 5 bases not matched to a gene. The CDR3 length is 14 residues. Germline V gene sequence: CDR1 MNHEY, CDR2 SMNVEV (reference sequence).

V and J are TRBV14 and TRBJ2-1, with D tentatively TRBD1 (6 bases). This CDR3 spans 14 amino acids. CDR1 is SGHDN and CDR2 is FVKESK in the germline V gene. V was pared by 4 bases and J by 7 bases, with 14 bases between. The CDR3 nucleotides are TGTGCCAGCAGCCGAGGGGGTCCCAATAATGAGCAGTTCTTC. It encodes CASSRGGPNNEQFF.